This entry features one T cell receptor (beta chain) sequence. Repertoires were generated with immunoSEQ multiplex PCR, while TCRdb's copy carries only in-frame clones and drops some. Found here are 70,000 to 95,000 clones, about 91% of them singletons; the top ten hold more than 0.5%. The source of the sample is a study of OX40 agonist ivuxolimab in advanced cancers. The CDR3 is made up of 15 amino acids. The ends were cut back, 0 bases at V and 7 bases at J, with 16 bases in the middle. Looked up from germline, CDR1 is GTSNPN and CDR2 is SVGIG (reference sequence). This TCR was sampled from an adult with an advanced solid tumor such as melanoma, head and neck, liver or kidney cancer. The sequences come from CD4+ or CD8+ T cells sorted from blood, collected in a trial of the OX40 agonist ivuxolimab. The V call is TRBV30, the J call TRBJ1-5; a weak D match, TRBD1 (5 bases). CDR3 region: CAWSVRRDVRQPQHF. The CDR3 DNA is TGTGCCTGGAGTGTACGCAGGGATGTTCGGCAGCCCCAGCATTTT. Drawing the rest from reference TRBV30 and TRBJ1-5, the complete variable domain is SQTIHQWPATLVQPVGSPLSLECTVEGTSNPNLYWYRQAAGRGLQLLFYSVGIGQISSEVPQNLSASRPQDRQFILSSKKLLLSDSGFYLCAWSVRRDVRQPQHFGDGTRLSIL.